The entry below describes one T cell receptor (beta chain). CDR1 and CDR2 from the germline V gene are SGHAT and FQNNGV. V gave up 2 bases and J gave up 6 bases; unmatched junction bases: 10. There are 16 residues in the CDR3. The sample originates from a study of T cell repertoires in cytomegalovirus infection. Each CDR3 protein gets one entry after TCRdb re-called the reads with MiXCR. The profile shows 480,000 or so distinct CDR3 sequences, roughly 12% of them singletons. The receptor's source is a human donor in good health (CMV status not recorded). Some clones in this sample may be carry-over from other donors' samples. The J gene is TRBJ2-3, the V gene TRBV11-2; TRBD2 matches 8 bases. Sequenced input: PBMCs. The CDR3 DNA is TGTGCCAGCAGCTTACTCTCGCGGGGGGCGGGGGATACGCAGTATTTT. Its protein product is CASSLLSRGAGDTQYF.